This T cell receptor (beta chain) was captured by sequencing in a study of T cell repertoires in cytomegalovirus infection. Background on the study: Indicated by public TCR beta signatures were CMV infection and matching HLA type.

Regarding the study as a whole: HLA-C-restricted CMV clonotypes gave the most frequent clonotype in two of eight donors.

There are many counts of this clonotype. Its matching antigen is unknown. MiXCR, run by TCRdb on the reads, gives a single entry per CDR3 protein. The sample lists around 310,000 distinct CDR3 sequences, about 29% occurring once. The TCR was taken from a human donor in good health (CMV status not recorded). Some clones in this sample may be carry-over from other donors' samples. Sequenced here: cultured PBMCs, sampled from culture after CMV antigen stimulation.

For the CDR3, the DNA is TGTGCCAGCAGCCAACTTAGCGGGGGGTCCTACGAGCAGTACTTC. Protein: CASSQLSGGSYEQYF. The V and J genes are TRBV7-9 and TRBJ2-7; 10 bases agree with TRBD2. CDR1 is SEHNR, CDR2 FQNEAQ, per germline (reference sequence). V lost 5 bases, J lost 1 base, and 5 bases stayed unmatched. The CDR3 totals 15 residues.